The rows below give T cell receptor beta chains drawn from one sample of a study of T cell repertoires in cytomegalovirus infection. A single record per CDR3 protein comes from TCRdb applying MiXCR to the reads. The sample carries 150,000 to 200,000 distinct CDR3 sequences, approximately 30% recorded once. Material for sequencing was PBMCs. These receptors were taken from a human donor in good health (CMV status not recorded). Some clones in this sample may be carry-over from other donors' samples. CDR3s include the opening cysteine and the closing phenylalanine or tryptophan. The order of the fields is V gene, D gene, clone size, CDR3 length, J gene, CDR3 DNA, CDR3 protein. A D gene is named only where the DNA matches it firmly. The size entry is marked missing in some rows and otherwise reads once, few, many or a size class.

TRBV7-6	-	few	16	TRBJ2-7	TGTGCTAGCACCCCCCCCGGACAGCCGTGCTCCTACGAGCAGTACTTC	CASTPPGQPCSYEQYF
TRBV4-2	TRBD2	-	18	TRBJ2-7	TGTGCCAGCAGCCAAGATCCTAGCGGGGGGTCCGCAGAATACGAGCAGTACTTC	CASSQDPSGGSAEYEQYF
TRBV20-1	-	few	13	TRBJ1-1	TGCAGTGCTAGGCAGACAGCCCGGGCTGAAGCTTTCTTT	CSARQTARAEAFF
TRBV7-7	TRBD1	many	15	TRBJ2-3	TGTGCTAGCAGCTCCCGACAGGGTGGGCCAGATACGCAGTATTTT	CASSSRQGGPDTQYF
TRBV12-3/TRBV12-4	-	few	16	TRBJ1-5	TGTGCCAGCAGTCCTCAGGGGACCTATAGCAATCAGCCCCAGCATTTT	CASSPQGTYSNQPQHF
TRBV5-1	TRBD1	-	15	TRBJ2-3	TGCGCCAGCAGCTTGGCAGGGGGCCGGCCAGATACGCAGTATTTT	CASSLAGGRPDTQYF
TRBV6-6	-	-	13	TRBJ2-2	TGTGCCAGCAGTTACTCGGGGTACGGGGAGCTGTTTTTT	CASSYSGYGELFF
TRBV2	TRBD1	few	15	TRBJ1-1	TGTGCCAGCAGCTCCCTAGGGACAGGGGGCACTGAAGCTTTCTTT	CASSSLGTGGTEAFF
TRBV11-2	-	few	15	TRBJ1-5	TGTGCCAGCAGCCTTATCCGGGACCTGAGTCAGCCCCAGCATTTT	CASSLIRDLSQPQHF
TRBV20-1	-	-	13	TRBJ1-5	TGCAGTGCCCTAGGGCGGGATAATCAGCCCCAGCATTTT	CSALGRDNQPQHF
TRBV7-9	-	-	16	TRBJ1-5	TGTGCCAGCAGCTTGGACCCTTTATGGGGCAATCAGCCCCAGCATTTT	CASSLDPLWGNQPQHF
TRBV7-8	TRBD1	many	14	TRBJ2-3	TGTGCCAGCAGCTCTCAAGCAGGGACAGGTTGGGAGTATTTT	CASSSQAGTGWEYF
TRBV12-3/TRBV12-4	-	few	16	TRBJ2-7	TGTGCCAGCAGTTTCGGGCCAAAACGGGGTACCTACGAGCAGTACTTC	CASSFGPKRGTYEQYF
TRBV5-1	TRBD1	-	14	TRBJ1-2	TGCGCCAGCAGCTTGGTTGAGGGGGCAAATGGCTACACCTTC	CASSLVEGANGYTF
TRBV12-3/TRBV12-4	-	-	11	TRBJ2-7	TGTGCCAGCAGTAGGCTTTACGAGCAGTACTTC	CASSRLYEQYF
TRBV6-2/TRBV6-3	-	-	14	TRBJ2-5	TGTGCCAGCAGCCGCGACAGTCAACAAGAGACCCAGTACTTC	CASSRDSQQETQYF
TRBV20-1	-	-	14	TRBJ2-5	TGCAGTGCTCCCGGCCCGACAGCAAAAGAGACCCAGTACTTC	CSAPGPTAKETQYF
TRBV12-3/TRBV12-4	TRBD2	-	14	TRBJ2-7	TGTGCCAGCACCCTATCGACTAGCGGGGGCCCTCCGCTCTTC	CASTLSTSGGPPLF
TRBV12-3/TRBV12-4	-	-	14	TRBJ2-7	TGTGCCAGCAGTTTAGGGCAGATTAACTACGAGCAGTACTTC	CASSLGQINYEQYF
TRBV29-1	-	few	14	TRBJ2-1	TGCAGCGTTGAACCGACAGGCCGAGGCAATGAGCAGTTCTTC	CSVEPTGRGNEQFF
TRBV14	TRBD1	-	15	TRBJ1-1	TGTGCCAGCAGCCTTATGACAGGGAGGGTCGCTGAAGCTTTCTTT	CASSLMTGRVAEAFF
TRBV5-1	TRBD1	-	14	TRBJ2-7	TGCGCCAGCAGCCCCGGGGACAGGATCTACGAGCAGTACTTC	CASSPGDRIYEQYF
TRBV12-3/TRBV12-4	-	-	17	TRBJ1-3	TGTGCCAGCAGTTTTAAGGGACAAACGTCGTTTCGAAACACCATATATTTT	CASSFKGQTSFRNTIYF
TRBV7-2	TRBD1	-	11	TRBJ1-2	TGTGCCAGCAGCGCCAGGGGGGGCTACACCTTC	CASSARGGYTF
TRBV19	TRBD2	-	15	TRBJ2-1	TGTGCCAGTAGTGTAGCCGTCTGGGGGGGAAATGAGCAGTTCTTC	CASSVAVWGGNEQFF
TRBV7-9	-	few	15	TRBJ2-3	TGTGCCAGCAGCTTGCCTAGGACAAGCACAGATACGCAGTATTTT	CASSLPRTSTDTQYF
TRBV5-1	-	few	15	TRBJ2-3	TGCGCCAGCAGCTTGGTGATGGGTAGCACAGATACGCAGTATTTT	CASSLVMGSTDTQYF
TRBV11-2	TRBD1	-	14	TRBJ1-2	TGTGCCAGCAGCACGGGACAGGGAATCGGTGGCTACACCTTC	CASSTGQGIGGYTF
TRBV4-3	-	-	15	TRBJ1-1	TGCGCCAGCAGCCAAGAAGCACGGATGAACACTGAAGCTTTCTTT	CASSQEARMNTEAFF
TRBV9	-	few	17	TRBJ1-6	TGTGCCAGCAGCGTAGCCCAGCGGGCGTCGTATAATTCACCCCTCCACTTT	CASSVAQRASYNSPLHF
TRBV12-3/TRBV12-4	-	-	13	TRBJ1-4	TGTGCCACCGGGGACATTGTGGTTGAAAAACTGTTTTTT	CATGDIVVEKLFF
TRBV19	-	-	15	TRBJ1-6	TGTGCCAGAAGCCCTCAGACATCGACCAATTCACCCCTCCACTTT	CARSPQTSTNSPLHF
TRBV6-2/TRBV6-3	-	many	14	TRBJ1-1	TGTGCCAGCAGTACCAGGGGCAAGGGCACTGAAGCTTTCTTT	CASSTRGKGTEAFF
TRBV5-6	-	-	16	TRBJ2-5	TGTGCCAGCAGCTTGCTCAATTCCCGTTCGCAAGAGACCCAGTACTTC	CASSLLNSRSQETQYF
TRBV7-2	TRBD2	many	15	TRBJ2-3	TGTGCCAGCAGCCCTAGCGGGGGGATCACAGATACGCAGTATTTT	CASSPSGGITDTQYF
TRBV11-2	TRBD2	-	15	TRBJ2-3	TGTGCCAGCAGCGGTCAAAGCGGGGCCACAGGCACGCAGTATTTT	CASSGQSGATGTQYF
TRBV29-1	-	-	11	TRBJ1-2	TGCAGCGTTGGGGGGGGCTATGGCTACACCTTC	CSVGGGYGYTF
TRBV19	TRBD1	-	15	TRBJ1-2	TGTGCCAGTAGTTCTCCGGGACAGGGGGAAGATGGCTACACCTTC	CASSSPGQGEDGYTF
TRBV13	TRBD2	-	15	TRBJ2-1	TGTGCCAGCAGCGAGCTAAGCGGGGGATACAATGAGCAGTTCTTC	CASSELSGGYNEQFF
TRBV19	-	-	16	TRBJ1-1	TGTGCCAGTAGTATAGATAATATGGCGTTGAACACTGAAGCTTTCTTT	CASSIDNMALNTEAFF
TRBV5-6	-	many	15	TRBJ2-1	TGTGCCAGCAGTGAGGGCCCTAGCTCCTACAATGAGCAGTTCTTC	CASSEGPSSYNEQFF
TRBV23-1	-	-	14	TRBJ2-7	TGCGCCAGCAGTCAATCGCCCCGTTACTACGAGCAGTACTTC	CASSQSPRYYEQYF
TRBV5-1	TRBD1	-	15	TRBJ2-3	TGCGCCAGCAGCTCCCGACAGGGGGCCACAGATACGCAGTATTTT	CASSSRQGATDTQYF
TRBV19	-	few	13	TRBJ1-1	TGTGCCAGTAGTATCAGCCTTAACACTGAAGCTTTCTTT	CASSISLNTEAFF
TRBV12-3/TRBV12-4	-	few	12	TRBJ1-6	TGTGCCAGCAGTTTATCTGATTCACCCCTCCACTTT	CASSLSDSPLHF
TRBV5-5	TRBD1	-	16	TRBJ1-1	TGTGCCAGCAGCGACTACACCGGGACAGGTAACACTGAAGCTTTCTTT	CASSDYTGTGNTEAFF
TRBV4-1	TRBD1	few	16	TRBJ1-1	TGCGCCAGCAGCCAAGTGGCTCGCGACAGGGCGAGGGAAGCTTTCTTT	CASSQVARDRAREAFF
TRBV7-4	-	-	17	TRBJ2-3	TGTGCCAGCAGCTCTCGACAGGAACGGACTGGCACAGATACGCAGTATTTT	CASSSRQERTGTDTQYF
TRBV11-1	TRBD1	-	15	TRBJ2-3	TGTGCCAGCAGCTCCCTGGACAGGGGTGGAGATACGCAGTATTTT	CASSSLDRGGDTQYF
TRBV30	-	many	13	TRBJ1-1	TGTGCCTGGAATGGGATGCGGAACACTGAAGCTTTCTTT	CAWNGMRNTEAFF
TRBV5-1	TRBD1	-	15	TRBJ1-3	TGCGCCAGCAGTCGCGGACAGGCCTCTGGAAACACCATATATTTT	CASSRGQASGNTIYF
TRBV12-3/TRBV12-4	-	many	12	TRBJ1-3	TGTGCCAGCAGTTGGTATGGAAACACCATATATTTT	CASSWYGNTIYF
TRBV6-2/TRBV6-3	-	-	15	TRBJ2-7	TGTGCCAGCAGCTCTAGCAGGTGGAGCTCCTACGAGCAGTACTTC	CASSSSRWSSYEQYF
TRBV7-2	-	many	14	TRBJ1-1	TGTGCCAGCAGGTTTGAGATGGGGCCCACTGAAGCTTTCTTT	CASRFEMGPTEAFF